One sample yielded the 22 T cell receptor beta chains listed below, sequenced in a study of follicular helper T cells after annual influenza vaccination. Produced via immunoSEQ multiplex PCR; TCRdb's table is partial and in-frame only. The sample has some 15,000 clones, 70% to 90% seen once. The time point is: 2014-2015 season, pre-vaccination. Specimen: CXCR5- memory CD4+ T cells sorted from blood, collected on the day of influenza vaccination. The receptor set was obtained from an adult who received the influenza vaccine.

The CDR3 region is CASSQVGTDIREQYF. The DNA of the CDR3 is TGCGCCAGCAGCCAAGTAGGGACAGATATTCGCGAGCAGTACTTC. The gene calls are TRBV4-3 and TRBJ2-7, with 7 positions matching TRBD1. Germline CDR1 LGHNA, CDR2 YSLEER. The length of the CDR3 is 15 residues. The V and J ends lost 1 base and 6 bases, in that order; junction bases with no gene match: 9.

The V gene is TRBV6-5, the J gene TRBJ1-5; the match to TRBD1 covers 8 bases. J gave up 7 bases and V 4 bases, and 6 bases lay outside the gene matches. The CDR3 runs to 14 residues. In germline, CDR1 is MNHEY, CDR2 SVGAGI. The CDR3 sequence: CASSSWTGRQPQHF. The CDR3 region has the DNA TGTGCCAGCAGTTCGTGGACAGGGAGGCAGCCCCAGCATTTT.

V gene TRBV5-1 combines with J gene TRBJ2-7, with D perhaps matching TRBD1 or TRBD2 (5 bases each). Looked up from germline, CDR1 is SGHRS and CDR2 is YFSETQ. This CDR3 spans 15 amino acids. Trimming removed 4 bases from V and 4 bases from J, with 18 bases in between. In DNA, the CDR3 is TGCGCCAGCAGCGCCGGGACCAGTTCAGCTTACGAGCAGTACTTC. It yields the protein CASSAGTSSAYEQYF.

The CDR3: CATSREKGAPDYGYTF. The CDR3, as DNA: TGTGCCACCAGCAGAGAAAAGGGTGCTCCGGACTATGGCTACACCTTC. This chain connects TRBV15 to TRBJ1-2; D is unresolved. CDR3 length: 16 amino acids. Germline V gene lookup returns CDR1 LNHNV and CDR2 YYDKDF (reference sequence). The germline V and J ends were trimmed by 0 bases and 3 bases, with 14 bases remaining between them.

This clone was detected only a few times. V and J are TRBV19 and TRBJ1-6; a possible D gene is TRBD1 (6 bases). V was clipped by 3 bases and J by 9 bases, with 18 bases between them. The CDR3 is 16 amino acids. Germline V gives CDR1 LNHDA, CDR2 SQIVND (reference sequence). The CDR3 coding sequence is TGTGCCAGTAGTATTCGGGACACCCCGACCGCTTCACCCCTCCACTTT. Protein: CASSIRDTPTASPLHF.

This clone was observed a handful of times. V usage is TRBV18 and J usage is TRBJ1-6, with unresolved D. V was trimmed by 2 bases and J by 7 bases, leaving 12 bases between them. This CDR3 spans 15 amino acids. Per the germline V gene, CDR1 is KGHSH and CDR2 is LQKENI. The chain's CDR3 is CASSPSDRLNSPLHF. The CDR3 DNA is TGTGCCAGCTCACCAAGTGACCGCCTGAATTCACCCCTCCACTTT.

The V gene is TRBV4-1, the J gene TRBJ1-2; D gene ambiguous. Germline loops: CDR1 MGHRA, CDR2 YSYEKL. This CDR3 comprises 17 residues. V lost 2 bases to trimming and J lost 6 bases, with 22 bases between them. The CDR3 region has the DNA TGCGCCAGCAGCCAACCGACGGCGGGTTCAAGAAGAGATGGCTACACCTTC. Amino acid sequence: CASSQPTAGSRRDGYTF.

The chain links TRBV7-9 to TRBJ2-3, with 11 bases fitting TRBD1. V dropped 5 bases and J dropped 5; count of bases not matched to a gene: 3. The CDR3 sequence is 14 residues long. Germline V gives CDR1 SEHNR, CDR2 FQNEAQ (reference sequence). The CDR3 sequence is CASSPGTGGDTQYF. CDR3 coding DNA: TGTGCCAGCAGCCCTGGGACAGGGGGAGATACGCAGTATTTT.

V and J are TRBV2 and TRBJ2-5; D is ambiguous. This CDR3 is 13 amino acids long. Germline assignment: CDR1 SNHLY and CDR2 FYNNEI. V lost 5 bases, J lost 4 bases, and 11 bases lay in between. CDR3 in amino acids: CASSLQLPETQYF. The CDR3 nucleotides read TGTGCCAGCAGTCTTCAGCTTCCAGAGACCCAGTACTTC.

The chain uses TRBV6-1 and TRBJ1-1, with 7 bases that match TRBD1. The germline CDR1 and CDR2 sequences are MNHNS and SASEGT. Trimming removed 4 bases from V and 1 base from J; junction bases left unmatched: 3. This CDR3 is 14 amino acids long. The CDR3 sequence: CASSGYRGNTEAFF. The CDR3, as DNA: TGTGCCAGCAGTGGATACAGGGGGAACACTGAAGCTTTCTTT.

This sequence joins TRBV9 and TRBJ1-2, with D perhaps TRBD1 (6 bases). CDR1 and CDR2 from the germline V gene are SGDLS and YYNGEE. Between the trimmed V and J ends, which lost 6 bases and 2 bases, there was a span of 14 bases. The CDR3 has 14 residues. Written as DNA, the CDR3 is TGTGCCAGCAAAAAAGAGGGGGACAACTATGGCTACACCTTC. As protein: CASKKEGDNYGYTF.

This chain uses TRBV28 with TRBJ1-3; perhaps TRBD1 as D (5 bases). With 8 bases removed from V and 4 bases from J, the gap between germline ends came to 24 bases. Per the germline V gene, CDR1 is MDHEN and CDR2 is SYDVKM. This CDR3 is 17 amino acids long. CDR3 protein: CASQGLRKGAVGNTIYF. CDR3 DNA sequence: TGTGCCAGCCAGGGCCTGCGGAAAGGGGCGGTCGGAAACACCATATATTTT.

The chain couples TRBV5-8 to TRBJ1-4; possibly TRBD1 for D (5 bases). Germline assignment: CDR1 SGHTS and CDR2 YDEGEE. The CDR3 loop spans 18 amino acids. Trimming took 1 base from V and 1 from J, leaving 17 bases between them. For the CDR3, the DNA is TGTGCCAGCAGCTTGTACCAGGGACTCGGCCTAACTAATGAAAAACTGTTTTTT. Translating it yields CASSLYQGLGLTNEKLFF.

The chain uses TRBV6-6 and TRBJ1-6; 8 bases fit TRBD1. Per germline, CDR1 MNHNY and CDR2 SVGAGI (reference sequence). The CDR3 is made up of 16 amino acids. The V gene end was trimmed by 2 bases and the J gene end by 7 bases; junction bases not matched to a gene: 7. CDR3 protein: CASSYKQGGQNSPLHF. CDR3 bases: TGTGCCAGCAGTTACAAACAGGGGGGACAGAATTCACCCCTCCACTTT.

The chain has TRBV19 and TRBJ2-3, with D perhaps TRBD1 or TRBD2 (5 bases each). V dropped 7 bases and J dropped 2 bases, with 16 bases sitting between them. CDR1 is LNHDA and CDR2 is SQIVND in the germline V gene (reference sequence). The CDR3 is 15 amino acids. The CDR3 reads CASNHRDGYTDTQYF. In nucleotides, the CDR3 is TGTGCCAGTAATCACCGGGACGGATACACAGATACGCAGTATTTT.

This chain connects TRBV19 to TRBJ2-2; 12 bases agree with TRBD2. The germline CDR1 and CDR2 sequences are LNHDA and SQIVND (reference sequence). The V and J ends lost 7 bases and 0 bases, in that order; junction bases with no gene match: 6. The CDR3 is 17 amino acids. For the CDR3, the DNA is TGTGCCAGTATCCGGGCTAGCGGGGGGGCGAACACCGGGGAGCTGTTTTTT. Translated: CASIRASGGANTGELFF.

V usage is TRBV7-9 and J usage is TRBJ1-6; D is unclear. The CDR3 is 17 residues long. Per the germline V gene, CDR1 is SEHNR and CDR2 is FQNEAQ (reference sequence). V was clipped by 2 bases and J by 0 bases, with 11 bases between them. The CDR3 nucleotides read TGTGCCAGCAGCTTATCCGCCTGGAGCTCCTATAATTCACCCCTCCACTTT. It codes for CASSLSAWSSYNSPLHF.

This clone appeared a few times. V gene TRBV6-6 combines with J gene TRBJ1-2; D may be TRBD1 (5 bases). Germline V gene lookup returns CDR1 MNHNY and CDR2 SVGAGI (reference sequence). This CDR3 has 16 amino acids. Trimming left V 4 bases short and J 7 bases short, with 22 bases between. The CDR3 DNA sequence: TGTGCCAGCAGTTCAGGTATACCGGGACGGGCTGGTGGCTACACCTTC. It yields the protein CASSSGIPGRAGGYTF.

This chain joins TRBV28 and TRBJ1-1; D perhaps matches TRBD1 (5 bases). Per germline, CDR1 MDHEN and CDR2 SYDVKM. CDR3 length: 12 amino acids. The V gene lost 11 bases and the J gene lost 1 base, with 11 bases spanning the gap. CDR3 region: CALGRGNTEAFF. The CDR3 nucleotides are TGTGCCTTGGGACGTGGGAACACTGAAGCTTTCTTT.

This clone has a single count. The V and J genes are TRBV5-1 and TRBJ2-1; D possibly corresponds to TRBD2 (5 bases). Trimming cost V 0 bases and J 6 bases, with 13 bases left between them. Germline CDR1 and CDR2: SGHRS and YFSETQ. This CDR3 has 15 residues. CDR3 residues: CASSLGGQVFNEQFF. The CDR3 DNA sequence: TGCGCCAGCAGCTTGGGCGGGCAGGTGTTCAATGAGCAGTTCTTC. Drawing the rest from reference TRBV5-1 and TRBJ2-1, the complete variable domain is KAGVTQTPRYLIKTRGQQVTLSCSPISGHRSVSWYQQTPGQGLQFLFEYFSETQRNKGNFPGRFSGRQFSNSRSEMNVSTLELGDSALYLCASSLGGQVFNEQFFGPGTRLTVL.

The rearrangement links TRBV6-1 to TRBJ2-2; weak D call: TRBD1 (6 bases). Germline V CDR1 and CDR2: MNHNS, SASEGT. V lost 7 bases and J 6 bases, leaving 18 bases between the germline ends. There are 15 residues in the CDR3. The chain's CDR3 is CASTEARGLAGELFF. The CDR3 DNA follows: TGTGCCAGCACCGAGGCGAGGGGGTTGGCCGGGGAGCTGTTTTTT.

This chain uses TRBV10-1 with TRBJ2-2; TRBD2 is a possible D gene (6 bases). The CDR3 contains 16 residues. V shed 3 bases and J shed 0 bases, with 11 bases lying between them. CDR1 is WNHNN, CDR2 SYGVQD, per germline (reference sequence). The CDR3 coding sequence is TGCGCCAGCAGTGACTTAGCGGAGACGAACACCGGGGAGCTGTTTTTT. Protein sequence: CASSDLAETNTGELFF.